The 23 T cell receptor beta chains presented below share a single source sample, sequenced in a study of blood T cells in healthy people across ages. The authors ran a second PCR of roughly 6 to 12 cycles using a sample-barcoded 5' primer and a J-beta primer mix. From the 5' RACE reads, TCRdb called clonotypes with MiXCR, one entry per CDR3 protein. The sample lists about 930,000 distinct CDR3 sequences; about 29% were seen once. This sample also belongs to another study, concerning T cells of mothers and their children.

The sequenced sample was blood. These TCRs come from a middle-aged woman in good health.

This clonotype was seen more than once but under ten times. The rearrangement uses TRBV20-1 and TRBJ1-6; 7 positions agree with TRBD1. Germline V gene lookup returns CDR1 DFQATT and CDR2 SNEGSKA (reference sequence). The CDR3 is 14 amino acids. J gave up 3 bases and V 3 bases, and 2 bases lay outside the gene matches. CDR3 region: CSARRQGYNSPLHF. The CDR3 DNA follows: TGCAGTGCTAGGCGACAGGGCTATAATTCACCCCTCCACTTT.

This clonotype was seen many times. One base away lies a much larger clone, so this may be a sequencing read error. The gene calls are TRBV5-1 and TRBJ2-7; D assignment may be TRBD1 or TRBD2 (5 bases each). The V gene's germline CDR1 is SGHRS and CDR2 YFSETQ. CDR3 length: 13 amino acids. V dropped 7 bases and J dropped 2 bases, with 13 bases sitting between them. The CDR3 loop is CASRRDGTYEQYF. CDR3 in DNA: TGCGCCAGCCGCCGGGACGGTACCTACGAGCAGTACTTC.

This chain connects TRBV7-3 to TRBJ2-2; D remains ambiguous. This CDR3 contains 14 residues. Germline assignment: CDR1 SGHTA and CDR2 FQGTGA. V was clipped by 4 bases and J by 4 bases, with 10 bases between them. This CDR3 reads CASSSAWGTGELFF. DNA for the CDR3: TGTGCCAGCAGCTCCGCCTGGGGCACCGGGGAGCTGTTTTTT.

The table lists this clonotype with a few counts. The rearrangement links TRBV12-3 or TRBV12-4 to TRBJ2-7; TRBD1 agrees at 7 bases. V trimming: 8 bases; J trimming: 7 bases; junction bases outside the gene matches: 17. There are 15 residues in the CDR3. The CDR3: CASLPNRGYGYEQYF. The CDR3, as DNA: TGTGCCAGCCTCCCAAACAGGGGTTACGGGTATGAGCAGTACTTC.

On this clonotype: This likely came from a read error, as a far larger clone is one base away. V usage is TRBV5-8 and J usage is TRBJ2-1; TRBD2 matches 8 bases. The CDR3 contains 16 residues. CDR1 is SGHTS, CDR2 YDEGEE, per germline. The CDR3 loop reads CAGSLGLAGGLNEQFF. DNA of the CDR3: TGTGCCGGCAGCTTGGGGCTGGCGGGGGGCCTCAATGAGCAGTTCTTC. Based on the CDR3 plus reference TRBV5-8 and TRBJ2-1, the full variable domain is EAGVTQSPTHLIKTRGQQATLRCSPISGHTSVYWYQQALGLGLQFLLWYDEGEERNRGNFPPRFSGRQFPNYSSELNVNALELEDSALYLCAGSLGLAGGLNEQFFGPGTRLTVL.

The chain uses TRBV12-3 or TRBV12-4 and TRBJ2-5, with 12 bases fitting TRBD1. This CDR3 has 15 residues. J was trimmed by 5 bases and V by 2 bases; bases with no gene match: 3. CDR3 in amino acids: CASSLTGQGAETQYF. In DNA form, the CDR3 reads TGTGCCAGCAGTTTAACGGGACAGGGGGCTGAGACCCAGTACTTC.

The V gene is TRBV7-9, the J gene TRBJ1-5; no reliable D call. With 2 bases removed from V and 1 base from J, the gap between germline ends came to 6 bases. CDR3 size: 14 residues. The germline gives CDR1 SEHNR, CDR2 FQNEAQ (reference sequence). CDR3 loop: CASSLSTSNQPQHF. The CDR3 bases are TGTGCCAGCAGCTTAAGCACAAGCAATCAGCCCCAGCATTTT.

In nucleotides, the CDR3 is TGTGCCAGCAGTGAGCCGGGACCGGGGAGCAATGAGCAGTTCTTC. Its protein is CASSEPGPGSNEQFF. The V and J genes are TRBV6-4 and TRBJ2-1; D is perhaps TRBD1 or TRBD2 (5 bases each). Germline CDR1 and CDR2: MRHNA and SNTAGT. The CDR3 contains 15 residues. Deletions cut 3 bases from V and 6 bases from J, with 15 bases between.

This clonotype turned up a few times. The chain recombines TRBV6-6 with TRBJ1-5; D call uncertain. Germline CDR1 reads MNHNY; CDR2 reads SVGAGI (reference sequence). The CDR3 loop spans 14 amino acids. V was trimmed by 4 bases and J by 0 bases, leaving 7 bases between them. CDR3 in DNA: TGTGCCAGCAGTTGGCAGTATAGCAATCAGCCCCAGCATTTT. Encoded protein: CASSWQYSNQPQHF.

The V and J genes are TRBV5-5 and TRBJ2-7; TRBD2 agrees at 8 bases. The tail of the sequence fits TRBJ2-5 better, so the J call may be wrong. This CDR3 region has 16 residues. Germline CDR1 SGHKS, CDR2 YYEKEE (reference sequence). CDR3 amino acids: CASSLIGNGGGETQYF. CDR3 nucleotides: TGTGCCAGCAGCTTGATCGGGAATGGCGGGGGGGAGACCCAGTACTTC.

In its sample, this clonotype was seen many times. CDR3: CASSLRGGTDEQYF. CDR3 DNA sequence: TGTGCCAGCAGCTTGCGTGGGGGGACGGACGAGCAGTACTTC. The chain couples TRBV5-6 to TRBJ2-7; maybe TRBD2 (6 bases). The CDR3 runs to 14 residues. V was cut by 1 base and J by 5 bases, with 13 bases left in between. CDR1 is SGHDT and CDR2 is YYEEEE in the germline V gene.

This clonotype has a count of ten or more. V usage is TRBV4-2 and J usage is TRBJ1-4, with D unclear. The germline V and J ends were trimmed by 0 bases and 8 bases, with 4 bases remaining between them. Looked up from germline, CDR1 is LGHNA and CDR2 is YNFKEQ. This CDR3 comprises 12 residues. CDR3 DNA sequence: TGTGCCAGCAGCCAAGATGGCGAAAAACTGTTTTTT. This translates into CASSQDGEKLFF.

This clonotype was counted once. The CDR3 sequence is CASSYSGIYSSTDTQYF. The DNA of the CDR3 is TGTGCCAGCAGTTACTCCGGGATCTACTCTAGCACAGATACGCAGTATTTT. This chain links TRBV6-5 with TRBJ2-3, with TRBD2 as a possible D gene (5 bases). The V gene lost 0 bases and the J gene lost 0 bases, with 13 bases spanning the gap. Germline CDR1 and CDR2: MNHEY and SVGAGI. This CDR3 comprises 17 residues.

This clonotype turned up a few times. The V and J genes are TRBV11-2 and TRBJ1-6; TRBD1 is a possible D gene (5 bases). V was pared by 3 bases and J by 6 bases, with 9 bases between. Germline CDR1 is SGHAT and CDR2 is FQNNGV. The CDR3 has 14 residues. The CDR3 loop is CASSFYRLNSPLHF. CDR3 DNA: TGTGCCAGCAGCTTTTACAGGCTTAATTCACCCCTCCACTTT.

This clonotype was counted at least ten times. The V and J genes are TRBV6-5 and TRBJ1-2; D call uncertain. CDR1 is MNHEY and CDR2 is SVGAGI in the germline V gene. Trimming took 5 bases from V and 1 from J, leaving 14 bases between them. The CDR3 is 15 amino acids. The CDR3 bases are TGTGCCAGCAGTCAAGGCGGTTCCTTTAACTATGGCTACACCTTC. It translates to CASSQGGSFNYGYTF.

The chain couples TRBV28 to TRBJ2-7, with a possible D match to TRBD2 (7 bases). The V end was cut by 5 bases, the J end by 4 bases, with 15 bases between. Germline CDR1 MDHEN, CDR2 SYDVKM. The CDR3 loop spans 14 amino acids. This chain's CDR3 is CASSVFGGLYEQYF. CDR3 DNA sequence: TGTGCCAGCAGTGTATTCGGGGGGCTTTACGAGCAGTACTTC.

This clonotype was observed a few times. This chain uses TRBV12-3 or TRBV12-4 with TRBJ1-1; maybe TRBD1 (6 bases). The CDR3 runs to 15 residues. The V and J ends lost 6 bases and 1 base respectively, with 15 bases between them. The CDR3 here is CASRETGQKNTEAFF. The CDR3 DNA reads TGTGCCAGCAGGGAAACAGGGCAGAAGAACACTGAAGCTTTCTTT.

This clonotype showed up just once. The rearrangement links TRBV13 to TRBJ2-2; no clear D. Germline assignment: CDR1 PRHDT and CDR2 FYEKMQ (reference sequence). The CDR3 covers 16 residues. V lost 2 bases to trimming and J lost 0 bases, with 10 bases between them. The DNA for the CDR3 is TGTGCCAGCAGCTTATCGACCACAACGAACACCGGGGAGCTGTTTTTT. Translated, it gives CASSLSTTTNTGELFF.

This clonotype was seen a handful of times. The CDR3 protein is CASFSSRRFNYGYTF. For the CDR3, the DNA is TGTGCCAGCTTCTCCTCCAGGCGGTTTAACTATGGCTACACCTTC. V and J are TRBV28 and TRBJ1-2; D is ambiguous. From germline, CDR1 is MDHEN and CDR2 SYDVKM. The V end was cut by 8 bases, the J end by 1 base, with 17 bases between. The CDR3 is 15 residues long.

This clonotype has a handful of counts. This chain uses TRBV12-3 or TRBV12-4 with TRBJ2-5; D unresolved. Trimming removed 6 bases from V and 5 bases from J, with 16 bases in between. The CDR3 has 14 amino acids. CDR3 sequence: CASSRARSWETQYF. The CDR3 nucleotides are TGTGCCAGCAGCCGCGCCAGATCCTGGGAGACCCAGTACTTC.

This clonotype was recorded a few times. Here the CDR3 DNA reads TGCAGTGCTAGTGGTTTGTGGGGGAATAGCAATCAGCCCCAGCATTTT. Translation gives CSASGLWGNSNQPQHF. This chain uses TRBV20-1 with TRBJ1-5; weak D call: TRBD1 (5 bases). The V end lost 3 bases, the J end lost 0 bases, and 15 bases lay between the germline ends. The V gene's germline CDR1 is DFQATT and CDR2 SNEGSKA (reference sequence). The CDR3 is 16 residues long.

The table lists this clonotype with a few counts. The V gene is TRBV18, the J gene TRBJ2-2; no reliable D call. Germline values: CDR1 KGHSH, CDR2 LQKENI. Trimming took off 0 bases at V and 7 bases at J, with 3 bases between the two ends. This CDR3 is 12 amino acids long. CDR3 nucleotides: TGTGCCAGCTCACCACCTTTCGGGGAGCTGTTTTTT. This sequence encodes CASSPPFGELFF.

V usage is TRBV5-1 and J usage is TRBJ2-4, with 7 bases matching TRBD2. This CDR3 spans 16 amino acids. CDR1 is SGHRS and CDR2 is YFSETQ in the germline V gene. V dropped 0 bases and J dropped 13; count of bases not matched to a gene: 16. The CDR3 DNA reads TGCGCCAGCAGCTTGGATCCCGGGACTACAAACAATGAGCAGTACTTC. Protein product: CASSLDPGTTNNEQYF.